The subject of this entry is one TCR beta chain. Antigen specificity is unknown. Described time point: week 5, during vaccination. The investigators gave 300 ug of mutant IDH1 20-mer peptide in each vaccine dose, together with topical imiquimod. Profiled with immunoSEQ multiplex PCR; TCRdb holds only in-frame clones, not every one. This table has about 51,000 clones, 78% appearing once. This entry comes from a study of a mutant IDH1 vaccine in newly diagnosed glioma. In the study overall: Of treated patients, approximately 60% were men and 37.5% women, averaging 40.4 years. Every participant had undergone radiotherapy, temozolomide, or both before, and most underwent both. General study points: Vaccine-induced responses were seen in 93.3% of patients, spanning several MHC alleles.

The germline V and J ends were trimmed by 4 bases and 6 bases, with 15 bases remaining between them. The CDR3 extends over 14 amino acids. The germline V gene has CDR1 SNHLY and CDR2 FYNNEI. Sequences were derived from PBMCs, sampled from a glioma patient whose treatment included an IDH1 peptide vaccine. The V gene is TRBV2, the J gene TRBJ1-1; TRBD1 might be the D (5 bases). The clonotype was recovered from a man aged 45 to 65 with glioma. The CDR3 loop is CASSVGPGGAEAFF. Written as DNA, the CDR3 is TGTGCCAGCAGTGTTGGCCCCGGGGGGGCTGAAGCTTTCTTT. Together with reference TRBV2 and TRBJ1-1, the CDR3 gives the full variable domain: EPEVTQTPSHQVTQMGQEVILRCVPISNHLYFYWYRQILGQKVEFLVSFYNNEISEKSEIFDDQFSVERPDGSNFTLKIRSTKLEDSAMYFCASSVGPGGAEAFFGQGTRLTVV.